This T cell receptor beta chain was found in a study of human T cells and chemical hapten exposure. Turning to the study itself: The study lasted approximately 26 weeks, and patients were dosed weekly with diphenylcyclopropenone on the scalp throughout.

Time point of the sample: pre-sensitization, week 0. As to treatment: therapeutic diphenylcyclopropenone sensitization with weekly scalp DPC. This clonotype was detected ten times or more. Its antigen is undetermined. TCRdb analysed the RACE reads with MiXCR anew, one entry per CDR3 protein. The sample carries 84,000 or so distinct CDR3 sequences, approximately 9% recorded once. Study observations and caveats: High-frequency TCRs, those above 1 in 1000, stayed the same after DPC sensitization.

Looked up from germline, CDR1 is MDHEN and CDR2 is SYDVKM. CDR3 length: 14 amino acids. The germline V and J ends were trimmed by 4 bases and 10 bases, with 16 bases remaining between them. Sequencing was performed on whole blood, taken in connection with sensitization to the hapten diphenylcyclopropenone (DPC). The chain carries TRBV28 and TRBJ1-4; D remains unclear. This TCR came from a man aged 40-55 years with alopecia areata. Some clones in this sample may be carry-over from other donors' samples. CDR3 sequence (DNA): TGTGCCAGCAGTTATGGTTGGGCGGTGACAAAACTGTTTTTT. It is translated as CASSYGWAVTKLFF. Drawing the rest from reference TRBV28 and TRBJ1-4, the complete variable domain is DVKVTQSSRYLVKRTGEKVFLECVQDMDHENMFWYRQDPGLGLRLIYFSYDVKMKEKGDIPEGYSVSREKKERFSLILESASTNQTSMYLCASSYGWAVTKLFFGSGTQLSVL.